One sample yielded the 25 T cell receptor beta chains listed below, sequenced in a study of blood T cell repertoires in COVID-19. Here immunoSEQ multiplex PCR was the method, and the copy in TCRdb shows in-frame clones only, minus some. The sample has some 200,000 clones; approximately 90% are singletons. Sequencing used peripheral blood. Receptors originate from a man between 45 and 60 years old with COVID-19, enrolled during active disease.

The chain combines TRBV5-1 with TRBJ1-1; D is ambiguous. Germline V gene lookup returns CDR1 SGHRS and CDR2 YFSETQ. The CDR3 loop spans 14 amino acids. Trimming left V 4 bases short and J 2 bases short, with 12 bases between. The CDR3 is CASSTGQVNTEAFF. CDR3 DNA: TGCGCCAGCAGCACCGGCCAGGTAAACACTGAAGCTTTCTTT. Combining the CDR3 with reference TRBV5-1 and TRBJ1-1 gives the whole variable domain KAGVTQTPRYLIKTRGQQVTLSCSPISGHRSVSWYQQTPGQGLQFLFEYFSETQRNKGNFPGRFSGRQFSNSRSEMNVSTLELGDSALYLCASSTGQVNTEAFFGQGTRLTVV.

The gene calls are TRBV19 and TRBJ2-3, with 9 bases matching TRBD2. With 5 bases clipped from V and 2 bases from J, the junction kept 5 bases outside the gene matches. This CDR3 comprises 15 residues. Germline V gene data show CDR1 as LNHDA and CDR2 as SQIVND (reference sequence). The CDR3 bases are TGTGCCAGTAGTCCGACTAGCGGCCCCACAGATACGCAGTATTTT. This codes for CASSPTSGPTDTQYF.

The chain is built from TRBV6-2 or TRBV6-3 and TRBJ2-7, with 9 bases identical to TRBD2. From germline, CDR1 is MNHEY and CDR2 SVGEGT. J lost 2 bases, V lost 6 bases, and 5 bases had no gene match. The CDR3 contains 14 residues. The DNA for the CDR3 is TGTGCCAGCAGCCTCGGACTAGCGCCCTACGAGCAGTACTTC. It encodes CASSLGLAPYEQYF.

The genes are TRBV7-2 and TRBJ2-3; 13 nucleotides match TRBD2. CDR3 length: 16 amino acids. Per germline, CDR1 SGHTA and CDR2 FQGNSA. With 2 bases clipped from V and 6 bases from J, the junction kept 5 bases outside the gene matches. CDR3 DNA sequence: TGTGCCAGCAGCTTAACTAGCGGGGGGGCCTTGGATACGCAGTATTTT. Translation gives CASSLTSGGALDTQYF.

The gene calls are TRBV6-5 and TRBJ1-4; D gene ambiguous. V dropped 7 bases and J dropped 8 bases, with 17 bases sitting between them. CDR1 MNHEY and CDR2 SVGAGI come from the germline V gene. The CDR3 sequence is 14 residues long. CDR3 DNA sequence: TGTGCCAGCAATCCCGACCCGACGGGGGAAAAACTGTTTTTT. Encoded protein: CASNPDPTGEKLFF.

This rearrangement joins TRBV3-1 (or the pseudogene TRBV3-2) to TRBJ2-2, with D possibly being TRBD2 (6 bases). V lost 4 bases and J 3 bases, leaving 18 bases between the germline ends. The CDR3 runs 17 residues. Germline lookup yields CDR1 LGHDT and CDR2 YNNKEL (reference sequence). This CDR3 reads CASSREVEQSDTGELFF. For the CDR3, the DNA is TGTGCCAGCAGCCGGGAGGTGGAACAGTCGGACACCGGGGAGCTGTTTTTT.

The rearrangement uses TRBV27 and TRBJ2-7; 8 bases are shared with TRBD1. CDR1 and CDR2 (germline): MNHEY, SMNVEV (reference sequence). The V segment lost 5 bases and the J segment 2 bases; nucleotides outside the gene matches: 8. CDR3 size: 15 residues. CDR3 sequence: CASSPGQGITYEQYF. The CDR3 bases are TGTGCCAGCAGTCCAGGACAGGGTATAACCTACGAGCAGTACTTC.

CDR3 protein: CASSPQGNYGYTF. The DNA for the CDR3 is TGTGCCAGCAGCCCCCAGGGTAACTATGGCTACACCTTC. The chain employs TRBV12-3 or TRBV12-4 and TRBJ1-2; a weak D match, TRBD1 (5 bases). Trimming shortened V by 6 bases and J by 1 base, and 9 bases separated the two germline ends. CDR3 length: 13 amino acids.

This sequence joins TRBV3-1 (or the pseudogene TRBV3-2) and TRBJ2-5; no definite D call. Germline V CDR1 and CDR2: LGHDT, YNNKEL (reference sequence). The CDR3 has 14 amino acids. The germline V and J ends were trimmed by 2 bases and 5 bases, with 12 bases remaining between them. The CDR3 region is CASSQTGSAETQYF. The CDR3 region has the DNA TGTGCCAGCAGCCAAACGGGTTCGGCGGAGACCCAGTACTTC.

V and J are TRBV5-4 and TRBJ1-3; D gene unclear. The germline V gene encodes CDR1 SGHNT and CDR2 YYREEE (reference sequence). CDR3 length equals 13 residues. V was clipped by 3 bases and J by 0 bases, with 4 bases between them. CDR3 region: CASSYSSGNTIYF. CDR3 DNA sequence: TGTGCCAGCAGCTACAGCTCTGGAAACACCATATATTTT.

This chain joins TRBV29-1 and TRBJ2-1, with D perhaps matching TRBD1 (7 bases). V lost 7 bases and J 6 bases, leaving 16 bases between the germline ends. Looked up from germline, CDR1 is SQVTM and CDR2 is ANQGSEA. The CDR3 totals 13 residues. The CDR3 region has the DNA TGCAGCGGAGGGCAGGGGGGCCGCAATGAGCAGTTCTTC. It yields the protein CSGGQGGRNEQFF.

The rearrangement links TRBV12-5 to TRBJ2-1; 8 bases are a match to TRBD2. Germline assignment: CDR1 LGHNT and CDR2 FRNRAP. With 4 bases clipped from V and 10 bases from J, the junction kept 9 bases outside the gene matches. The CDR3 loop spans 14 amino acids. In nucleotides, the CDR3 is TGTGCTAGTGGTTCCTCCCGAATAGCGGGGGAGCAGTTCTTC. Its translation is CASGSSRIAGEQFF.

V and J are TRBV6-2 or TRBV6-3 and TRBJ1-2; 9 bases are a match to TRBD1. Germline CDR1 MNHEY, CDR2 SVGEGT. V shed 5 bases, J shed 6 bases, and the junction held 10 bases outside the gene matches. This CDR3 has 15 residues. The DNA of the CDR3 is TGTGCCAGCAGTCGGACAGGGGACGGTTTGCATGGCTACACCTTC. This encodes CASSRTGDGLHGYTF.

The genes are TRBV3-1 (or the pseudogene TRBV3-2) and TRBJ1-2, with a possible D match to TRBD1 (5 bases). Trimming removed 1 base at V and 4 bases at J, with 10 bases between. Germline V gene lookup returns CDR1 LGHDT and CDR2 YNNKEL (reference sequence). The CDR3 contains 14 residues. CDR3 in amino acids: CASSQGVQGYGYTF. The CDR3 nucleotides read TGTGCCAGCAGCCAAGGTGTCCAGGGCTATGGCTACACCTTC.

This clone was seen a single time. The CDR3 sequence is CASSTLGQPNTGELFF. In DNA form, the CDR3 reads TGTGCCAGCAGCACCTTAGGACAGCCGAACACCGGGGAGCTGTTTTTT. V and J are TRBV5-6 and TRBJ2-2; TRBD1 is a possible D gene (6 bases). The CDR3 totals 16 residues. Trimming removed 4 bases from V and 0 bases from J, with 13 bases in between. CDR1 is SGHDT, CDR2 YYEEEE, per germline.

This clone was seen a handful of times. V and J are TRBV15 and TRBJ2-2, with 7 bases matching TRBD2. Trimming took 0 bases from V and 7 from J; bases not matched to a gene: 14. Germline V gene data show CDR1 as LNHNV and CDR2 as YYDKDF (reference sequence). The CDR3 totals 18 residues. Here the CDR3 DNA reads TGTGCCACCAGCAGAGATGTGGGAGCGGGGAGAAGGGGCGGGGAGCTGTTTTTT. It codes for CATSRDVGAGRRGGELFF.

In its sample, this clone was seen once. The J gene is TRBJ1-4, the V gene TRBV28; 7 bases agree with TRBD1. The V and J ends lost 4 bases and 5 bases, in that order; junction bases with no gene match: 10. The CDR3 is made up of 16 amino acids. Germline CDR1 is MDHEN and CDR2 is SYDVKM. The DNA of the CDR3 is TGTGCCAGCAGTTGGGCAATGGGACAGCGGAATGAAAAACTGTTTTTT. Translation gives CASSWAMGQRNEKLFF.

This CDR3 reads CASSIKTQTNEKLFF. The CDR3 DNA sequence: TGTGCCAGTAGTATCAAGACACAAACTAATGAAAAACTGTTTTTT. This chain uses TRBV19 with TRBJ1-4; D remains unclear. This CDR3 contains 15 residues. V was cut by 3 bases and J by 1 base, with 9 bases left in between. From germline, CDR1 is LNHDA and CDR2 SQIVND (reference sequence).

The rearrangement uses TRBV11-2 and TRBJ2-5, with D tentatively TRBD1 (6 bases). Trimming pared 0 bases from V and 2 bases from J, leaving 10 bases between. The germline V gene encodes CDR1 SGHAT and CDR2 FQNNGV. This CDR3 has 15 residues. Here the CDR3 reads CASSLDTGSQETQYF. In DNA form, the CDR3 reads TGTGCCAGCAGCTTAGATACAGGGAGTCAAGAGACCCAGTACTTC. Full variable domain (outside the CDR3, taken from reference TRBV11-2 and TRBJ2-5): EAGVAQSPRYKIIEKRQSVAFWCNPISGHATLYWYQQILGQGPKLLIQFQNNGVVDDSQLPKDRFSAERLKGVDSTLKIQPAKLEDSAVYLCASSLDTGSQETQYFGPGTRLLVL.

The chain has TRBV7-9 and TRBJ2-7; 7 nucleotides line up with TRBD1. The CDR3 sequence is 14 residues long. V shed 5 bases and J 6 bases; nucleotides not matched to a gene: 10. From germline, CDR1 is SEHNR and CDR2 FQNEAQ (reference sequence). The CDR3 DNA follows: TGTGCCAGCAGCCCCGGGACAGTCCAACTCGAGCAGTACTTC. This gives the protein CASSPGTVQLEQYF.

V is TRBV9 and J is TRBJ2-5; tentatively, D is TRBD2 (6 bases). V gave up 0 bases and J gave up 3 bases, with 9 bases separating them. This CDR3 has 14 amino acids. Germline V gene lookup returns CDR1 SGDLS and CDR2 YYNGEE. The chain's CDR3 is CASSVVGGEETQYF. The CDR3, as DNA: TGTGCCAGCAGCGTAGTGGGGGGTGAAGAGACCCAGTACTTC. The full variable domain, completed using reference TRBV9 and TRBJ2-5, is DSGVTQTPKHLITATGQRVTLRCSPRSGDLSVYWYQQSLDQGLQFLIQYYNGEERAKGNILERFSAQQFPDLHSELNLSSLELGDSALYFCASSVVGGEETQYFGPGTRLLVL.

CDR3 sequence: CASSLAPLAGGFTDTQYF. In nucleotides, the CDR3 is TGTGCCAGCAGCTTAGCGCCACTAGCGGGGGGGTTTACAGATACGCAGTATTTT. The chain recombines TRBV7-6 with TRBJ2-3; 13 bases map to TRBD2. The germline CDR1 and CDR2 sequences are SGHVS and FNYEAQ. The CDR3 spans 18 residues. Losses at the gene ends were 0 bases for V and 3 bases for J; bases not matched to a gene: 6. The full variable domain, with the rest looked up from reference TRBV7-6 and TRBJ2-3, is GAGVSQSPRYKVTKRGQDVALRCDPISGHVSLYWYRQALGQGPEFLTYFNYEAQQDKSGLPNDRFSAERPEGSISTLTIQRTEQRDSAMYRCASSLAPLAGGFTDTQYFGPGTRLTVL.

This sequence joins TRBV7-2 and TRBJ2-1, with TRBD2 identical over 9 bases. Looked up from germline, CDR1 is SGHTA and CDR2 is FQGNSA. This CDR3 region has 16 residues. V gave up 5 bases and J gave up 5 bases; unmatched junction bases: 10. CDR3 nucleotide sequence: TGTGCCAGCAGCATCTATAGCGGGAGCCTTAACAATGAGCAGTTCTTC. Protein: CASSIYSGSLNNEQFF.

V is TRBV23-1 and J is TRBJ2-3; 10 bases fit TRBD2. TRBV23-1 falls under the ORF class, with uncertain function. V shed 0 bases, J shed 0 bases, and the junction held 15 bases outside the gene matches. This CDR3 has 21 residues. DNA for the CDR3: TGCGCCAGCAGTCAATCGAAATCGGCTAGCGGGAGTTCGAGTAGCACAGATACGCAGTATTTT. Translating it yields CASSQSKSASGSSSSTDTQYF.

This chain links TRBV5-5 with TRBJ2-7, with TRBD1 matching over 7 bases. This CDR3 region has 15 residues. Germline assignment: CDR1 SGHKS and CDR2 YYEKEE (reference sequence). V lost 5 bases, J lost 4 bases, and 12 bases stayed unmatched. CDR3 sequence reads: CASSPGWDRVYEQYF. The CDR3 coding sequence is TGTGCCAGCAGTCCCGGATGGGACAGAGTATACGAGCAGTACTTC.